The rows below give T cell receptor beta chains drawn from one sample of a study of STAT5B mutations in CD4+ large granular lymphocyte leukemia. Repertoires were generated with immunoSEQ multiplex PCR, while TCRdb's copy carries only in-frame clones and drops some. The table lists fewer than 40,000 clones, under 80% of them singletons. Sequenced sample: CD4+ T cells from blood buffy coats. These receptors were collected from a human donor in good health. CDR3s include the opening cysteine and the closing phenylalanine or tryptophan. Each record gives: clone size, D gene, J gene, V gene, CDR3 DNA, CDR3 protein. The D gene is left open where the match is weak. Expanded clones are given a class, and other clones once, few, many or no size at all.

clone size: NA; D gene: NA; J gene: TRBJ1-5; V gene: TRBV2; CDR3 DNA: TGTGCCAGCAGTGACCCAGGGGGCAATCAGCCCCAGCATTTT; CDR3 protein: CASSDPGGNQPQHF
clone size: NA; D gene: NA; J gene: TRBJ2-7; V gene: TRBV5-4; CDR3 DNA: TGTGCCAGCAGCTCCCTATTCTCAGCGGGCCAGGTACTGCACTTC; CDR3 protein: CASSSLFSAGQVLHF
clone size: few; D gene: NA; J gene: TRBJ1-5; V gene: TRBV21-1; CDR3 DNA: TGTGCCAGCAGCAAAGGGCCGGGGAGGAGCGATAGCAATCAGCCCCAGCATTTT; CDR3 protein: CASSKGPGRSDSNQPQHF
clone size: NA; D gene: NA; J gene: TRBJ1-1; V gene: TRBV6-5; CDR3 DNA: TGTGCCAGCAGTTCCCCTTCTGGTGCGAACACTGAAGCTTTCTTT; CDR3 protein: CASSSPSGANTEAFF
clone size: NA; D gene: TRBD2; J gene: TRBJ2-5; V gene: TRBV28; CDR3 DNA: TGTGCCAGCAGTTTATATAGCGGGGAAGAGACCCAGTACTTC; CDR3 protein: CASSLYSGEETQYF
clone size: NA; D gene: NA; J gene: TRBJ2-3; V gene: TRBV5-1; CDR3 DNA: TGCGCCAGCAGCTTGTTCGTCACAGATACGCAGTATTTT; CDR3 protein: CASSLFVTDTQYF
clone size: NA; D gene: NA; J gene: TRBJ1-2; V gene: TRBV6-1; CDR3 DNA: TGTGCCAGCAGTGAGACAGGCAGGGTCTATGGCTACACCTTC; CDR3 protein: CASSETGRVYGYTF
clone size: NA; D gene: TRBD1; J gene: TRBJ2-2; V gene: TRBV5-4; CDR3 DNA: TGTGCCAGCAGCATCCCCGGGACAGAAAACACCGGGGAGCTGTTTTTT; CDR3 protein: CASSIPGTENTGELFF
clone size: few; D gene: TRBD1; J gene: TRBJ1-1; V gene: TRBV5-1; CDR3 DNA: TGCGCCAGCAGCCCGGGGACAGTTGAAGCTTTCTTT; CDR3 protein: CASSPGTVEAFF
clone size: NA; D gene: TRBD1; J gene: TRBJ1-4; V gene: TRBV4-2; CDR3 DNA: TGTGCCAGCAGCCAAGAAGAGCAGGGGGGTGAAAAACTGTTTTTT; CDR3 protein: CASSQEEQGGEKLFF
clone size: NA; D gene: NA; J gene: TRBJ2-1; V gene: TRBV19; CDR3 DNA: TGTGCCAGTAGTATACAGTACTACAATGAGCAGTTCTTC; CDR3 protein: CASSIQYYNEQFF
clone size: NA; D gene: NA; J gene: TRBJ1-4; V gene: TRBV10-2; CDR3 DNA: TGCGCCAGCAGCGGGGGTCGTAATGAAAAACTGTTTTTT; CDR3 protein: CASSGGRNEKLFF
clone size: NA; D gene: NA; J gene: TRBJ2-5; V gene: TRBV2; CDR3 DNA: TGTGCCAGCAGCGTAACAGGGTATGGGGAGACCCAGTACTTC; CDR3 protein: CASSVTGYGETQYF
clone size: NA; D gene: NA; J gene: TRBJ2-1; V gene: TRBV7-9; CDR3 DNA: TGTGCCAGCAGCTTAGGGGCCGGGGGTGCGGGGAATGAGCAGTTCTTC; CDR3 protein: CASSLGAGGAGNEQFF
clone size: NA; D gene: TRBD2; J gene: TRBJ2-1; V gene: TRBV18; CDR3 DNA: TGTGCCAGCTCACCAGGAGCGGGAGCATTAGATGAGCAGTTCTTC; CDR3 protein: CASSPGAGALDEQFF
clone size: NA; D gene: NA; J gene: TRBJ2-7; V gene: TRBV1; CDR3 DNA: TGCACCAGCAGCCCACCCGGACAAGCCGACTACGAGCAGTACTTC; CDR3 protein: CTSSPPGQADYEQYF
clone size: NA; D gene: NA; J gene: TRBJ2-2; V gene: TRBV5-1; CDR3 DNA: TGCGCCAGCAGCGGACTGATTGGGAACACCGGGGAGCTGTTTTTT; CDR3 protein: CASSGLIGNTGELFF
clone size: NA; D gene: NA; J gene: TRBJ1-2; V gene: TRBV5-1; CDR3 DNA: TGCGCCAGCAGCTTCTGGTCGACAGCCTCACTCGATAACTATGGCTACACCTTC; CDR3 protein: CASSFWSTASLDNYGYTF
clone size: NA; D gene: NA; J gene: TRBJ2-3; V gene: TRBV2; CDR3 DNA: TGTGCCAGCATTGTGGACGGACTTAGCACAGATACGCAGTATTTT; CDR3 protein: CASIVDGLSTDTQYF
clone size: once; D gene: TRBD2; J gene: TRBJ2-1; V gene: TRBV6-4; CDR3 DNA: TGTGCCAGCAGTGACAGACTAGCGGGTTTGGATGAGCAGTTCTTC; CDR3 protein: CASSDRLAGLDEQFF
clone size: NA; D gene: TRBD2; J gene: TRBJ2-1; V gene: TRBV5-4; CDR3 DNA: TGTGCCAGCAGCTTGGGGACTAGCGGGACTCGCGGTGAGCAGTTCTTC; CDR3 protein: CASSLGTSGTRGEQFF
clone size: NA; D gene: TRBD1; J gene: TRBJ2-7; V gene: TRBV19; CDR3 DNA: TGTGCCAGTAGTGTCAGGGGGCTATCCTCCTACGAGCAGTACTTC; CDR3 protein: CASSVRGLSSYEQYF
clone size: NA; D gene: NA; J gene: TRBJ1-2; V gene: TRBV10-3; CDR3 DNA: TGTGCCATCAGTGGGGGGGGGCAGTACTATGGCTACACCTTC; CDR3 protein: CAISGGGQYYGYTF
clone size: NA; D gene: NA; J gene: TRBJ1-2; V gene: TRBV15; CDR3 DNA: TGTGCCACCAGCAGGGATGGGGGCACCTATGGCTACACCTTC; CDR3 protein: CATSRDGGTYGYTF
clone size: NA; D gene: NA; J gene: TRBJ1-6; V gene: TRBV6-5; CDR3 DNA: TGTGCCAGCAGTTATCTCCCGAGCTCCTATAATTCACCCCTCCACTTT; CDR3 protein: CASSYLPSSYNSPLHF
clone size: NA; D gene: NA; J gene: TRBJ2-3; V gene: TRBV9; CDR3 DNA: TGTGCCAGCAGCCCGGGCCCCACAGATACGCAGTATTTT; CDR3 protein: CASSPGPTDTQYF
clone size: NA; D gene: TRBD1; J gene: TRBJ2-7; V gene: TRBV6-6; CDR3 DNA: TGTGCCAGCAGCCCGGACAGGGTATACGAGCAGTACTTC; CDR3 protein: CASSPDRVYEQYF
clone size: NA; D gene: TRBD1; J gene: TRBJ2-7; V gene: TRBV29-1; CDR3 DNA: TGCAGCGTTGGAGGGACAGCTGACTCCTACGAGCAGTACTTC; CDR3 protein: CSVGGTADSYEQYF